Shown below are 28 T cell receptor beta chains from a single sample sequenced in a study of blood T cell repertoires in COVID-19 (TCRdb year 2020). The method behind the library was the immunoSEQ multiplex PCR assay. TCRdb holds this immuneACCESS table with in-frame rearrangements only. Some clones are missing; in checked studies, unresolved V genes explain under half, and the rest has no known cause. In this sample the table shows about 350,000 clones, 80% to 90% of which occur a single time. The leading ten clones occupy 5.3% of the sample. The sample consisted of PBMCs or T cells enriched from blood (not recorded which). These TCRs come from a woman aged 25 to 39 who had recovered from COVID-19.

The chain is built from TRBV5-1 and TRBJ1-1; a weak D match, TRBD1 (5 bases). V was clipped by 2 bases and J by 4 bases, with 9 bases between them. The CDR3 runs 13 residues. The germline gives CDR1 SGHRS, CDR2 YFSETQ. This chain's CDR3 is CASSFGGFTEAFF. The CDR3 DNA reads TGCGCCAGCAGCTTCGGGGGGTTCACTGAAGCTTTCTTT.

The rearrangement joins TRBV5-6 to TRBJ1-1; the D is unclear. V gave up 4 bases and J gave up 4 bases, with 8 bases separating them. The CDR3 covers 12 residues. Germline CDR1 SGHDT, CDR2 YYEEEE. CDR3 sequence reads: CASSHRSTEAFF. CDR3 DNA: TGTGCCAGCAGCCACCGGAGCACTGAAGCTTTCTTT.

The chain carries TRBV4-3 and TRBJ1-5; TRBD1 matches 7 bases. This CDR3 is built from 14 residues. CDR1 LGHNA and CDR2 YSLEER come from the germline V gene. With 5 bases clipped from V and 5 bases from J, the junction kept 6 bases outside the gene matches. The CDR3 DNA reads as TGCGCCAGCAGCGAGGACAGGCTATATCAGCCCCAGCATTTT. This codes for CASSEDRLYQPQHF.

The chain combines TRBV5-8 with TRBJ1-5; 7 bases match TRBD1. The junction had 12 bases not matched to a gene; V was cut back by 5 bases and J by 7 bases. The CDR3 sequence is 15 residues long. CDR1 is SGHTS, CDR2 YDEGEE, per germline. CDR3 protein: CASSFSQGGRQPQHF. CDR3 coding DNA: TGTGCCAGCAGTTTCTCTCAGGGGGGCCGGCAGCCCCAGCATTTT.

The rearrangement joins TRBV27 to TRBJ1-6; 8 bases fit TRBD1. Per germline, CDR1 MNHEY and CDR2 SMNVEV (reference sequence). CDR3 size: 15 residues. After removal of 5 bases from V and 5 bases from J, the junction contained 5 bases not matched to a gene. CDR3 in DNA: TGTGCCAGCAGTGTGGGACAGGAGAATAATTCACCCCTCCACTTT. This gives the protein CASSVGQENNSPLHF.

This chain uses TRBV7-2 with TRBJ1-5; the D gene is possibly TRBD1 (5 bases). Germline CDR1 SGHTA, CDR2 FQGNSA. The V and J ends lost 1 base and 9 bases respectively, with 25 bases between them. This CDR3 comprises 18 residues. The DNA of the CDR3 is TGTGCCAGCAGCTTAGATATAGCCGGGGGTTCAAAGTATCGGCCCCAGCATTTT. It is translated as CASSLDIAGGSKYRPQHF.

The chain has TRBV5-1 and TRBJ2-1, with D tentatively TRBD1 (5 bases). CDR1 SGHRS and CDR2 YFSETQ come from the germline V gene. Trimming stripped 3 bases from V and 5 bases from J, with 18 bases between. This CDR3 spans 16 amino acids. CDR3: CASSSPTEFINNEQFF. CDR3 DNA: TGCGCCAGCAGCTCCCCGACAGAGTTCATAAACAATGAGCAGTTCTTC.

This chain joins TRBV19 and TRBJ1-2; the D gene is possibly TRBD1 (5 bases). In germline, CDR1 is LNHDA, CDR2 SQIVND (reference sequence). V was cut by 3 bases and J by 4 bases, with 12 bases left in between. The CDR3 is 14 residues long. The CDR3 sequence: CASSMGPRAYGYTF. The CDR3 nucleotides are TGTGCCAGTAGTATGGGGCCCAGGGCCTATGGCTACACCTTC.

This clone came up a few times. The rearrangement uses TRBV2 and TRBJ2-2, with 9 bases lining up with TRBD1. This CDR3 has 15 residues. Germline values: CDR1 SNHLY, CDR2 FYNNEI. The V gene end was trimmed by 7 bases and the J gene end by 3 bases; junction bases not matched to a gene: 6. CDR3 loop: CASTFDRGDTGELFF. CDR3 nucleotide sequence: TGTGCCAGCACCTTTGACAGGGGGGACACCGGGGAGCTGTTTTTT.

The V and J genes are TRBV10-3 and TRBJ1-5, with 7 positions matching TRBD1. The CDR3 contains 19 residues. Trimming removed 0 bases from V and 5 bases from J; junction bases left unmatched: 16. Germline V gene sequence: CDR1 ENHRY, CDR2 SYGVKD. CDR3 sequence reads: CAISESRVGQGVSDQPQHF. The DNA for the CDR3 is TGTGCCATCAGTGAGTCGAGGGTCGGGCAGGGGGTTTCGGATCAGCCCCAGCATTTT.

The V and J genes are TRBV2 and TRBJ2-7; 7 bases match TRBD1. Per the germline V gene, CDR1 is SNHLY and CDR2 is FYNNEI. Trimming cost V 6 bases and J 3 bases; bases outside gene matches: 8. This CDR3 has 14 amino acids. CDR3 amino acids: CASSQQGLDYEQYF. In nucleotides, the CDR3 is TGTGCCAGCAGCCAACAGGGGCTCGACTACGAGCAGTACTTC.

The V and J genes are TRBV19 and TRBJ2-1; TRBD2 is a possible D gene (5 bases). V was pared by 10 bases and J by 2 bases, with 6 bases between. CDR1 and CDR2 (germline): LNHDA, SQIVND (reference sequence). The CDR3 covers 11 residues. In nucleotides, the CDR3 is TGTGCCACCGGGACCTACAATGAGCAGTTCTTC. Residues: CATGTYNEQFF.

The chain employs TRBV6-2 or TRBV6-3 and TRBJ2-2; D may be TRBD2 (5 bases). Germline CDR1 reads MNHEY; CDR2 reads SVGEGT. The CDR3 covers 15 residues. V shed 1 base and J shed 6 bases, with 12 bases lying between them. The CDR3 is CASSYFRGKPGELFF. CDR3 sequence (DNA): TGTGCCAGCAGTTACTTCAGAGGGAAGCCCGGGGAGCTGTTTTTT.

This clone showed up just once. For the CDR3, the DNA is TGTGCCAGCAGCCACAGGGGCCTCTTAACCTACGAGCAGTACTTC. Amino acids: CASSHRGLLTYEQYF. The chain couples TRBV13 to TRBJ2-7; 7 bases are a match to TRBD1. Germline lookup yields CDR1 PRHDT and CDR2 FYEKMQ (reference sequence). The CDR3 contains 15 residues. With 5 bases clipped from V and 2 bases from J, the junction kept 9 bases outside the gene matches.

V is TRBV19 and J is TRBJ2-2; 10 nucleotides align to TRBD1. The CDR3 loop spans 15 amino acids. With 7 bases clipped from V and 8 bases from J, the junction kept 10 bases outside the gene matches. CDR1 and CDR2 from the germline V gene are LNHDA and SQIVND (reference sequence). This CDR3 is CASNTGTGARGELFF. As DNA, the CDR3 is TGTGCCAGTAATACCGGGACAGGGGCGAGGGGGGAGCTGTTTTTT.

The chain employs TRBV5-1 and TRBJ2-2, with 7 bases fitting TRBD2. V dropped 3 bases and J dropped 3; count of bases not matched to a gene: 11. This CDR3 is built from 17 residues. Germline CDR1 reads SGHRS; CDR2 reads YFSETQ. CDR3 sequence: CASSSPPGGSDTGELFF. As DNA, the CDR3 is TGCGCCAGCAGCTCCCCCCCGGGGGGAAGCGACACCGGGGAGCTGTTTTTT.

V gene TRBV7-9 combines with J gene TRBJ1-2; D possibly corresponds to TRBD1 (6 bases). CDR1 is SEHNR and CDR2 is FQNEAQ in the germline V gene (reference sequence). This CDR3 is 15 amino acids long. Trimming took off 3 bases at V and 2 bases at J, with 13 bases between the two ends. The CDR3 loop is CASSLAGVSNYGYTF. Here the CDR3 DNA reads TGTGCCAGCAGCTTGGCAGGGGTATCGAACTATGGCTACACCTTC.

CDR3 DNA sequence: TGTGCCAGCAGTCCTTACCTTGGGGGGTATGAGCAGTTCTTC. It yields the protein CASSPYLGGYEQFF. The chain recombines TRBV27 with TRBJ2-1, with a weak D call TRBD2 (6 bases). Deletions cut 5 bases from V and 8 bases from J, with 16 bases between. Germline V gives CDR1 MNHEY, CDR2 SMNVEV (reference sequence). The CDR3 has 14 residues.

The gene calls are TRBV19 and TRBJ1-1, with D perhaps matching TRBD1 (5 bases). The CDR3 covers 13 residues. V was clipped by 7 bases and J by 8 bases, with 17 bases between them. CDR1 and CDR2 (germline): LNHDA, SQIVND (reference sequence). CDR3 DNA sequence: TGTGCCAGTAAGCAGGGCCCTGAGCCCGAAGCTTTCTTT. This sequence encodes CASKQGPEPEAFF.

J is TRBJ1-6 and V is TRBV9; 8 bases align to TRBD1. Germline lookup yields CDR1 SGDLS and CDR2 YYNGEE. The ends lost 6 bases at V and 5 bases at J; junction bases unmatched: 10. The CDR3 covers 16 residues. CDR3 sequence (DNA): TGTGCCAGCACCCTTTCCCCAGGGGGCAATAATTCACCCCTCCACTTT. Its protein product is CASTLSPGGNNSPLHF.

The rearrangement uses TRBV10-1 and TRBJ2-2; 12 bases line up with TRBD2. With V trimmed by 3 bases and J by 1 base, 9 bases remained unmatched. Germline CDR1 WNHNN, CDR2 SYGVQD (reference sequence). The CDR3 consists of 19 residues. This CDR3 reads CASSDTGTSGFQNTGELFF. As DNA, the CDR3 is TGCGCCAGCAGTGATACCGGGACTAGCGGGTTCCAGAACACCGGGGAGCTGTTTTTT.

This clone was counted once. The chain's CDR3 is CASSEDTGQAQNEQYF. The CDR3 coding sequence is TGTGCCAGCAGTGAAGATACGGGACAGGCTCAGAACGAGCAGTACTTC. J is TRBJ2-7 and V is TRBV2, with 8 bases that match TRBD1. Looked up from germline, CDR1 is SNHLY and CDR2 is FYNNEI. This CDR3 comprises 16 residues. V trimming: 1 base; J trimming: 5 bases; junction bases outside the gene matches: 10. Supplemented by reference TRBV2 and TRBJ2-7, the full variable domain reads EPEVTQTPSHQVTQMGQEVILRCVPISNHLYFYWYRQILGQKVEFLVSFYNNEISEKSEIFDDQFSVERPDGSNFTLKIRSTKLEDSAMYFCASSEDTGQAQNEQYFGPGTRLTVT.

The chain combines TRBV5-5 with TRBJ1-2; perhaps TRBD1 as D (5 bases). Germline CDR1 is SGHKS and CDR2 is YYEKEE (reference sequence). The CDR3 sequence is 14 residues long. Trimming pared 2 bases from V and 5 bases from J, leaving 13 bases between. The DNA of the CDR3 is TGTGCCAGCAGCTTAACGGACATAGGGTATGGCTACACCTTC. It yields the protein CASSLTDIGYGYTF.

The rearrangement links TRBV7-8 to TRBJ1-5; D gene uncertain. CDR1 is SGHVS, CDR2 FQNEAQ, per germline. The V gene lost 3 bases and the J gene lost 0 bases, with 12 bases spanning the gap. The CDR3 has 16 residues. CDR3 bases: TGTGCCAGCAGCTTTCCCCCCGGGAATAGCAATCAGCCCCAGCATTTT. Translated, it gives CASSFPPGNSNQPQHF.

CDR3 residues: CASSQVLLSGYNEQFF. CDR3 nucleotides: TGCGCCAGCAGCCAAGTGCTACTATCGGGATACAATGAGCAGTTCTTC. This chain connects TRBV4-1 to TRBJ2-1, with a weak D call TRBD2 (5 bases). CDR1 is MGHRA and CDR2 is YSYEKL in the germline V gene. The CDR3 is 16 residues long. The ends were cut back, 1 base at V and 4 bases at J, with 14 bases in the middle.

This chain joins TRBV4-3 and TRBJ1-2, with D uncertain. V lost 0 bases, J lost 8 bases, and 19 bases lay in between. CDR1 and CDR2 from the germline V gene are LGHNA and YSLEER. This CDR3 has 16 amino acids. The CDR3 reads CASSQDWADGLWGYTF. In nucleotides, the CDR3 is TGCGCCAGCAGCCAAGATTGGGCAGACGGCCTATGGGGCTACACCTTC.

The chain uses TRBV3-1 (or the pseudogene TRBV3-2) and TRBJ1-2; 8 positions match TRBD1. The ends lost 1 base at V and 7 bases at J; junction bases unmatched: 11. Germline values: CDR1 LGHDT, CDR2 YNNKEL (reference sequence). The length of the CDR3 is 16 residues. The DNA of the CDR3 is TGTGCCAGCAGCCAAGGCCGCGACAGGGGAGTCTCTGGCTACACCTTC. Translated, it gives CASSQGRDRGVSGYTF.

The chain's CDR3 is CASSPGGRAYEQYF. CDR3 bases: TGTGCCAGCTCACCAGGGGGGAGGGCCTACGAGCAGTACTTC. The chain recombines TRBV18 with TRBJ2-7, with 7 bases aligning to TRBD2. The CDR3 covers 14 residues. The germline CDR1 and CDR2 sequences are KGHSH and LQKENI. After removal of 2 bases from V and 2 bases from J, the junction contained 3 bases not matched to a gene.